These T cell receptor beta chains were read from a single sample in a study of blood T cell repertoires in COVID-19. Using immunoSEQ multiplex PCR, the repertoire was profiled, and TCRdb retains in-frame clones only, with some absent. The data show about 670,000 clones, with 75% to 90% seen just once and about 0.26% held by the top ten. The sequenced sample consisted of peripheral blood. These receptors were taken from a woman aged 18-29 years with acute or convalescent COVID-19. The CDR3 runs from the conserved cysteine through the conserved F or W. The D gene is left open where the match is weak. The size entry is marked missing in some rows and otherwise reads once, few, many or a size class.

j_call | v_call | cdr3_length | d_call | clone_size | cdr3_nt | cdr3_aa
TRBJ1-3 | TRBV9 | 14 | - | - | TGTGCCGACTCAGGGTCGGGCTCTGGAAACACCATATATTTT | CADSGSGSGNTIYF
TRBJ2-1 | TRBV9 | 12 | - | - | TGTGCCAGCAGCGGGATCGGAGGAGAGCAGTTCTTC | CASSGIGGEQFF
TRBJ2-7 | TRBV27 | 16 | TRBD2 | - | TGTGCCAGCATCCCCTCGGGGGGGCGATTTACCTACGAGCAGTACTTC | CASIPSGGRFTYEQYF
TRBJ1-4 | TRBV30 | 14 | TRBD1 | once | TGTGCCTGGAGCCTCGGGACAGGGGATGAAAAACTGTTTTTT | CAWSLGTGDEKLFF
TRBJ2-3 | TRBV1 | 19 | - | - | TGCACCAGCAGCCAAGATCTAGGAGGTGACCCGCCGGACACAGATACGCAGTATTTT | CTSSQDLGGDPPDTDTQYF
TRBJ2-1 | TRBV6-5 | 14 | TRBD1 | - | TGTGCCAGCAGGACGCGGGACAGGGGTAATGAGCAGTTCTTC | CASRTRDRGNEQFF
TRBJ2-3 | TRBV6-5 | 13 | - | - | TGTGCCAGCACCAGGGGTAGCACAGATACGCAGTATTTT | CASTRGSTDTQYF
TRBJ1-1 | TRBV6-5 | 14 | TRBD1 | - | TGTGCCAGTCTACCGACAGGGTTCTTGGCTGAAGCTTTCTTT | CASLPTGFLAEAFF
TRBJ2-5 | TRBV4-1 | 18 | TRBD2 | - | TGCGCCAGCGCCCTCACCAGCGGGGGGTCTAATTGGTTCGAGACCCAGTACTTC | CASALTSGGSNWFETQYF
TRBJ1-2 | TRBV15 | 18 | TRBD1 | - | TGTGCCACCAGCAGAGAAAGGGGAGGACAGGGCCTTCCCTATGGCTACACCTTC | CATSRERGGQGLPYGYTF
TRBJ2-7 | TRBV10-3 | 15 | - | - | TGTGCCTCGGGAGGAGGACAGCCAAACCCCTACGAGCAGTACTTC | CASGGGQPNPYEQYF
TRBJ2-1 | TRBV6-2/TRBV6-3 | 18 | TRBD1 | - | TGTGCCAGCAGTTATCCCGGGACAGGGGGTCTCGCACAATGGGTGCAGTTCTTC | CASSYPGTGGLAQWVQFF
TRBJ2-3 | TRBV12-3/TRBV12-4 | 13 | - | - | TGTGCCAGCAGTTCTCTTAGAGGGGATACGCAGTATTTT | CASSSLRGDTQYF
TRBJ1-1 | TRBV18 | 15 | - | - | TGTGCCAGCTCACTCTCCCGACAGCCAAACACTGAAGCTTTCTTT | CASSLSRQPNTEAFF
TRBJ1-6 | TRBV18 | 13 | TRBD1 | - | TGTGCCAGCTCAGGGACAGCGAATTCACCCCTCCACTTT | CASSGTANSPLHF
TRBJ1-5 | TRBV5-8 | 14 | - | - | TGTGCCAGCAGTGGGCAGTTTCGCAATCAGCCCCAGCATTTT | CASSGQFRNQPQHF
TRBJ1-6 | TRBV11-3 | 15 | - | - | TGTGCCAGCAGCTCGTCTAGCTCCTATAATTCACCCCTCCACTTT | CASSSSSSYNSPLHF
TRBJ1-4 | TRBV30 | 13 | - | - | TGTGCCTGGAGTCGGGAGATAAGTGAAAAACTGTTTTTT | CAWSREISEKLFF
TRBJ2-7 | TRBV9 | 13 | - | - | TGTGCCAGCAGCGCGTTTGAGGCCGACGAGCAGTACTTC | CASSAFEADEQYF
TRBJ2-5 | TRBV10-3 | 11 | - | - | TGTGCCATCAGTTTTAGAGAGACCCAGTACTTC | CAISFRETQYF
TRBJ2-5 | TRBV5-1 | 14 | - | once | TGCGCCAGCAGCCCCTTGAGAGTCCAAGAGACCCAGTACTTC | CASSPLRVQETQYF
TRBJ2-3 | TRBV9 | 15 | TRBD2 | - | TGTGCCAGCAGCGCTAGCGGGACTAGCACAGATACGCAGTATTTT | CASSASGTSTDTQYF
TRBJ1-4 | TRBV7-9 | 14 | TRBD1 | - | TGTGCCAGCAGCACCGGGACAGGGTTTGAAAAACTGTTTTTT | CASSTGTGFEKLFF
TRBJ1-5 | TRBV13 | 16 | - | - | TGTGCCAGCAGCTTAGGCCGGGGAGGTGGCAATCAGCCCCAGCATTTT | CASSLGRGGGNQPQHF
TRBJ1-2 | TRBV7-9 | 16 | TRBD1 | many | TGTGCCAGCACCCCGGCAGGGCAGGGGGCCAACTATGGCTACACCTTC | CASTPAGQGANYGYTF
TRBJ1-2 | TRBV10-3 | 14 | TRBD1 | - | TGTGCCATCGAGACAGGGGGAGGCTCAGGAGGCTACACCTTC | CAIETGGGSGGYTF
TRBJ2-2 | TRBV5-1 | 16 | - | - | TGCGCCAGCAGCTTGGCCTCACAGGGAATCACCGGGGAGCTGTTTTTT | CASSLASQGITGELFF
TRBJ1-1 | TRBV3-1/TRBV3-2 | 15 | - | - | TGTGCCAGCAGCCAAGATGGGTCCGGGAGGACTGAAGCTTTCTTT | CASSQDGSGRTEAFF
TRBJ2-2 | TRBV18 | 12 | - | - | TGTGCCAGCTCACCCCCCGGCGGGGAGCTGTTTTTT | CASSPPGGELFF
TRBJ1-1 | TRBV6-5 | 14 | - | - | TGTGCCAGCAGCCTACAAAACAGGAACACTGAAGCTTTCTTT | CASSLQNRNTEAFF
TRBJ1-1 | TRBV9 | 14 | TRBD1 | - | TGTGCCAGCAGCGTAGGGTCAGGGGGTTGGGAAGCTTTCTTT | CASSVGSGGWEAFF
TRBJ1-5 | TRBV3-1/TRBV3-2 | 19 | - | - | TGTGCCAGCAGCCAAGGTGGGGCAGCCGGGGGGTATAGCAATCAGCCCCAGCATTTT | CASSQGGAAGGYSNQPQHF
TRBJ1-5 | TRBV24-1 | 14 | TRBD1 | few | TGTGCCACCAGTGAGACAGGGTACAATCAGCCCCAGCATTTT | CATSETGYNQPQHF
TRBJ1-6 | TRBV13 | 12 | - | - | TGTGCCAGCAGCGGTGCGGAACCACCCCTCCACTTT | CASSGAEPPLHF
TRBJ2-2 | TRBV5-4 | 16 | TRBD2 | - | TGTGCCAGCAGCTCTATGACTAGCGGCGACACCGGGGAGCTGTTTTTT | CASSSMTSGDTGELFF
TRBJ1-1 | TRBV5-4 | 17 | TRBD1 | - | TGTGCCAGCAGCCCCGGGACAGCTCGGGCAGGACGCACTGAAGCTTTCTTT | CASSPGTARAGRTEAFF
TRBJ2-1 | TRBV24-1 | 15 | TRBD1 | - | TGTGCCACCAGTGGGGGGGGGACAGGGGCCAATGAGCAGTTCTTC | CATSGGGTGANEQFF
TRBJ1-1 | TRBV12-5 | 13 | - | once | TGTGCTAGTGGAGCCGGGACTCCAAAGGGCGCTTTCTTT | CASGAGTPKGAFF
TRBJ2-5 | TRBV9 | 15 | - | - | TGTGCCAGCAGCGTAGGGTGGGGCAGCAAAGAGACCCAGTACTTC | CASSVGWGSKETQYF
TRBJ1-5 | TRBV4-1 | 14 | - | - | TGCGCCAGCAGCCAATTGGCGGGCTCTTGGGCCCAGCATTTT | CASSQLAGSWAQHF
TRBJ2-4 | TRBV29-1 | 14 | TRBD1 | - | TGCAGCGCAGAACAGGGGTCCGCTCAAAACATTCAGTACTTC | CSAEQGSAQNIQYF
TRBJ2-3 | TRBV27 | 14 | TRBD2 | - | TGTGCCAGCAGTTCAGGGACTAGCGCAGATACGCAGTATTTT | CASSSGTSADTQYF
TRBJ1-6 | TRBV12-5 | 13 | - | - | TGTGCTAGTGGTTTATCGAGAAATTCACCCCTCCACTTT | CASGLSRNSPLHF